Each of the 5 T cell receptor beta chains below was sequenced from the same sample in a study of blood T cells in healthy people across ages. Together with a sample-barcoded 5' primer, a J-beta primer mix was included in a second PCR lasting about 6 to 11 cycles. TCRdb used MiXCR to reprocess the 5' RACE reads, holding one entry per CDR3 protein. The sample lists around 970,000 distinct CDR3 sequences; 51% were seen once. Sequences were obtained from blood. The receptor set was obtained from a woman aged 60-75 years in good health.

The chain links TRBV19 to TRBJ2-3, with 10 bases lining up with TRBD2. Germline CDR1 is LNHDA and CDR2 is SQIVND (reference sequence). The CDR3 sequence is 14 residues long. Trimming at V came to 2 bases and at J to 9 bases, leaving 5 bases not matched to a gene. The CDR3 DNA reads TGTGCCAGTAGTATACTAGCGGGAGAGCGAACGCAGTATTTT. Translation: CASSILAGERTQYF.

This clonotype has only one observation. The gene calls are TRBV29-1 and TRBJ2-3, with a tentative D call TRBD2 (7 bases). This CDR3 is 16 amino acids long. V lost 1 base and J lost 1, with 15 bases in between. CDR1 and CDR2 (germline): SQVTM, ANQGSEA. The CDR3 is CSVEGAAGARTDTQYF. The DNA for the CDR3 is TGCAGCGTTGAAGGGGCGGCGGGGGCCCGCACAGATACGCAGTATTTT.

This chain uses TRBV12-3 or TRBV12-4 with TRBJ2-7, with TRBD2 identical over 7 bases. The tail of the sequence fits TRBJ2-5 better, so the J call may be wrong. The CDR3 sequence is 14 residues long. As DNA, the CDR3 is TGTGCCAGCAGCCCTCGAGACGGGAGGGAGACCCAGTACTTC. Protein: CASSPRDGRETQYF.

A few counts support this clonotype. V is TRBV4-1 and J is TRBJ1-5; D is unresolved. V was trimmed by 1 base and J by 8 bases, leaving 9 bases between them. The CDR3 is 13 residues long. Germline assignment: CDR1 MGHRA and CDR2 YSYEKL. The CDR3 is CASSQGGLEPQHF. The CDR3 nucleotides are TGCGCCAGCAGCCAAGGGGGTTTGGAGCCCCAGCATTTT.

This clonotype has at least ten counts. This chain links TRBV12-3 or TRBV12-4 with TRBJ2-7, with TRBD1 matching over 8 bases. The CDR3 extends over 15 amino acids. V dropped 1 base and J dropped 3; count of bases not matched to a gene: 5. CDR3 sequence (DNA): TGTGCCAGCAGTTTAGGGGGGACAGGTATCTACGAGCAGTACTTC. Protein product: CASSLGGTGIYEQYF.